This T cell receptor beta chain was recovered during a study of Ad26.COV2.S vaccination and SARS-CoV-2 variants. Method: immunoSEQ multiplex PCR; TCRdb's copy keeps in-frame clones and lacks some. The sample shows about 97,000 clones, around 80% of them seen only once. The germline V gene encodes CDR1 MDHEN and CDR2 SYDVKM. V was trimmed by 6 bases and J by 5 bases, leaving 17 bases between them. The CDR3 is made up of 16 amino acids. This chain uses TRBV28 with TRBJ1-6, with TRBD1 as a possible D gene (6 bases). The sequences come from peripheral blood, collected after recovery from COVID-19. The sequence was obtained from a human donor who had recovered from COVID-19. The CDR3, as DNA: TGTGCCAGCAGCCTCATGGGGGGGCCAAATAATTCACCCCTCCACTTT. It is translated as CASSLMGGPNNSPLHF.